The rows below give T cell receptor beta chains drawn from one sample of a study of blood T cell repertoires in COVID-19. The assay was immunoSEQ multiplex PCR, and TCRdb's table has in-frame clones only and misses some. The profile shows about 20,000 clones, about 90% of them singletons. Material for sequencing was peripheral blood. The source of these receptors is a human donor in a cohort sampled during active COVID-19. Both conserved end residues are part of each CDR3. The order of the fields is CDR3 length, D gene, J gene, V gene, clone size, CDR3 protein, CDR3 DNA. A D gene is named only where the DNA matches it firmly. Rows may omit the clone size; those that give it use once, few, many or a size class.

>14|NA|TRBJ2-7|TRBV5-6|NA
CASSPTGYHYEQYF
TGTGCCAGCAGCCCTACAGGGTACCACTACGAGCAGTACTTC
>15|NA|TRBJ2-7|TRBV11-2|NA
CASSLELNGDYEQYF
TGTGCCAGCAGCTTAGAGTTGAATGGAGACTACGAGCAGTACTTC
>17|TRBD2|TRBJ2-7|TRBV7-6|NA
CASSPGGGTRKLYEQYF
TGTGCCAGCAGCCCCGGGGGCGGGACTAGGAAACTCTACGAGCAGTACTTC
>15|TRBD1|TRBJ2-7|TRBV3-1/TRBV3-2|NA
CASSQLGTETYEQYF
TGTGCCAGCAGCCAATTGGGGACAGAGACCTACGAGCAGTACTTC
>15|TRBD2|TRBJ2-1|TRBV30|NA
CAWSAGGRANNEQFF
TGTGCCTGGAGTGCGGGCGGGAGGGCTAACAATGAGCAGTTCTTC
>16|NA|TRBJ1-1|TRBV7-3|NA
CASSLQPTGMNTEAFF
TGTGCCAGCAGCCTACAACCGACAGGTATGAACACTGAAGCTTTCTTT
>12|NA|TRBJ2-7|TRBV28|NA
CASRTSGYEQYF
TGTGCCAGCAGAACCTCGGGCTACGAGCAGTACTTC
>16|NA|TRBJ2-1|TRBV25-1|NA
CASSEFPGQDYGEQFF
TGTGCCAGCAGTGAATTCCCGGGACAAGACTATGGTGAGCAGTTCTTC
>17|TRBD2|TRBJ2-1|TRBV11-3|few
CASSHSTSGSFDDEQFF
TGTGCCAGCAGCCATTCAACTAGCGGGAGTTTTGATGATGAGCAGTTCTTC
>13|TRBD2|TRBJ2-7|TRBV10-3|once
CAIRNGLALEQYF
TGTGCCATCAGAAACGGACTAGCACTCGAGCAGTACTTC
>13|NA|TRBJ1-5|TRBV6-5|NA
CASSSRGNQPQHF
TGTGCCAGCAGTTCTAGGGGAAATCAGCCCCAGCATTTT
>15|NA|TRBJ2-2|TRBV24-1|NA
CATSALDLDTGELFF
TGTGCCACCAGTGCCCTAGATTTGGACACCGGGGAGCTGTTTTTT
>17|TRBD2|TRBJ2-2|TRBV28|NA
CASSLWGEGRGTGELFF
TGTGCCAGCAGTTTATGGGGGGAGGGCCGGGGCACCGGGGAGCTGTTTTTT
>12|TRBD2|TRBJ2-3|TRBV12-3/TRBV12-4|NA
CASRGLAGAQYF
TGTGCCAGCAGGGGACTAGCGGGTGCGCAGTATTTT
>13|NA|TRBJ1-2|TRBV12-3/TRBV12-4|NA
CASSFSLDYGYTF
TGTGCCAGCAGTTTCAGTCTGGACTATGGCTACACCTTC
>11|NA|TRBJ2-3|TRBV3-1/TRBV3-2|once
CASRHTDTQYF
TGTGCCAGCAGACACACAGATACGCAGTATTTT
>15|TRBD2|TRBJ2-7|TRBV7-2|NA
CASSFYSGSPYEQYF
TGTGCCAGCAGCTTCTATAGCGGGAGCCCCTACGAGCAGTACTTC
>14|NA|TRBJ1-1|TRBV6-6|NA
CASSWGREVTEAFF
TGTGCCAGCAGTTGGGGACGGGAGGTGACTGAAGCTTTCTTT
>13|NA|TRBJ2-1|TRBV6-1|NA
CASSEARGYEQFF
TGTGCCAGCAGTGAAGCGCGAGGGTATGAGCAGTTCTTC
>12|NA|TRBJ1-4|TRBV7-9|NA
CASSLRGEKLFF
TGTGCCAGCAGCTTACGGGGTGAAAAACTGTTTTTT
>11|NA|TRBJ1-1|TRBV28|few
CASQGDTEAFF
TGTGCCAGCCAAGGGGACACTGAAGCTTTCTTT
>16|TRBD2|TRBJ2-3|TRBV5-6|NA
CASSLEGLAESDTQYF
TGTGCCAGCAGCTTGGAGGGACTAGCGGAATCAGATACGCAGTATTTT
>15|TRBD2|TRBJ2-7|TRBV6-5|NA
CASSKKGLASYEQYF
TGTGCCAGCAGTAAAAAGGGACTAGCGTCCTACGAGCAGTACTTC
>13|NA|TRBJ2-7|TRBV9|NA
CASSTGYTYEQYF
TGTGCCAGCAGTACAGGGTATACCTACGAGCAGTACTTC
>13|NA|TRBJ1-1|TRBV9|NA
CASSVGARTEAFF
TGTGCCAGCAGCGTGGGGGCGCGAACTGAAGCTTTCTTT
>15|TRBD1|TRBJ1-3|TRBV2|NA
CASRRGTGPGNTIYF
TGTGCCAGCAGAAGGGGGACAGGGCCTGGAAACACCATATATTTT
>15|TRBD1|TRBJ2-7|TRBV9|NA
CASSVAWDSSYEQYF
TGTGCCAGCAGCGTAGCTTGGGACAGCAGCTACGAGCAGTACTTC
>13|NA|TRBJ1-2|TRBV28|NA
CASSLELDRGYTF
TGTGCCAGCAGTTTGGAGCTTGACAGGGGCTACACCTTC
>13|NA|TRBJ2-5|TRBV19|NA
CASSGQTQETQYF
TGTGCCAGTAGCGGACAGACACAAGAGACCCAGTACTTC
>15|TRBD2|TRBJ2-1|TRBV28|NA
CASSAGTSFYNEQFF
TGTGCCAGCAGTGCCGGGACTAGCTTTTACAATGAGCAGTTCTTC
>14|TRBD1|TRBJ2-5|TRBV28|NA
CASSPGQHQETQYF
TGTGCCAGCAGTCCGGGACAGCACCAAGAGACCCAGTACTTC